These 17 T cell receptor beta chains share one sample of origin, sequenced in a study of cytomegalovirus exposure and HLA in healthy donors. The PCR used 60 Vbeta and 13 Jbeta primers. The assay was immunoSEQ multiplex PCR, and TCRdb's table has in-frame clones only and misses some. The sample shows about 160,000 clones, 75% to 85% of them seen only once. Sequenced: PBMCs. The source of these receptors is a woman aged 18 to 35 in good health and CMV-seronegative.

This clone was seen only a few times. The V call is TRBV25-1, the J call TRBJ1-6; 7 bases agree with TRBD1. Per germline, CDR1 MGHDK and CDR2 SYGVNS. Germline trimming cut 1 base from V and 11 bases from J; bases unmatched to any gene: 11. CDR3 length equals 16 residues. CDR3 nucleotide sequence: TGTGCCAGCAGTGAATCACGTTCAGGGGGTGCGACACCCCTCCACTTT. Protein sequence: CASSESRSGGATPLHF.

The V and J genes are TRBV10-1 and TRBJ2-3, with D perhaps TRBD2 (5 bases). The germline V gene encodes CDR1 WNHNN and CDR2 SYGVQD (reference sequence). Deletions cut 5 bases from V and 2 bases from J, with 11 bases between. The CDR3 has 14 amino acids. The CDR3 spells CASSPTGNTDTQYF. In DNA form, the CDR3 reads TGCGCCAGCAGTCCGACCGGGAACACAGATACGCAGTATTTT.

V and J are TRBV6-1 and TRBJ1-1; D is uncertain. Germline V gene sequence: CDR1 MNHNS, CDR2 SASEGT. The length of the CDR3 is 14 residues. Trimming left V 2 bases short and J 5 bases short, with 12 bases between. The CDR3 DNA sequence: TGTGCCAGCAGTGAACCCCTCCCGGGTACTGAAGCTTTCTTT. It specifies CASSEPLPGTEAFF.

The J gene is TRBJ2-3, the V gene TRBV20-1, with D tentatively TRBD1 (5 bases). This CDR3 is 11 amino acids long. The V end lost 5 bases, the J end lost 6 bases, and 9 bases lay between the germline ends. Germline V lookup: CDR1 DFQATT, CDR2 SNEGSKA (reference sequence). CDR3 region: CSAFDSDTQYF. As DNA, the CDR3 is TGCAGTGCTTTCGACAGTGATACGCAGTATTTT.

The genes are TRBV2 and TRBJ1-1; D is undetermined. The CDR3 totals 14 residues. Germline V lookup: CDR1 SNHLY, CDR2 FYNNEI. Trimming cost V 4 bases and J 4 bases, with 13 bases left between them. The CDR3 region has the DNA TGTGCCAGCAGTGTTGAGGGTATAGGCACTGAAGCTTTCTTT. Protein sequence: CASSVEGIGTEAFF.

This clone was seen a single time. The chain has TRBV7-3 and TRBJ2-3; no clear D gene. Looked up from germline, CDR1 is SGHTA and CDR2 is FQGTGA. Trimming stripped 2 bases from V and 2 bases from J, with 11 bases between. The CDR3 sequence is 15 residues long. Here the CDR3 reads CASSLAHTTTDTQYF. The CDR3 coding sequence is TGTGCCAGCAGCTTAGCCCATACTACCACAGATACGCAGTATTTT.

This sequence joins TRBV7-9 and TRBJ1-4; D is undetermined. Germline CDR1 SEHNR, CDR2 FQNEAQ (reference sequence). Trimming took off 2 bases at V and 0 bases at J, with 19 bases between the two ends. This CDR3 region has 19 residues. In DNA form, the CDR3 reads TGTGCCAGCAGCTTATTGACAATTGGCAGTTTGACAACTAATGAAAAACTGTTTTTT. Translating it yields CASSLLTIGSLTTNEKLFF.

The chain is built from TRBV5-1 and TRBJ2-1; 7 bases map to TRBD1. Germline-derived CDR1 and CDR2 are SGHRS and YFSETQ. J gave up 5 bases and V 2 bases, and 4 bases lay outside the gene matches. The CDR3 spans 14 residues. This CDR3 is CASSLGQVDNEQFF. The CDR3 DNA sequence: TGCGCCAGCAGCTTAGGACAGGTGGACAATGAGCAGTTCTTC.

The chain combines TRBV2 with TRBJ1-2; D remains unclear. V was pared by 1 base and J by 4 bases, with 4 bases between. CDR1 and CDR2 from the germline V gene are SNHLY and FYNNEI. The CDR3 extends over 12 amino acids. The DNA for the CDR3 is TGTGCCAGCAGTGAAGGAGGCTATGGCTACACCTTC. Its translation: CASSEGGYGYTF.

In this sample, this clone turned up once. The chain employs TRBV15 and TRBJ1-5, with D unclear. V was pared by 0 bases and J by 3 bases, with 9 bases between. This CDR3 has 15 amino acids. Per germline, CDR1 LNHNV and CDR2 YYDKDF (reference sequence). CDR3 sequence: CATSRDPGDNQPQHF. CDR3 DNA: TGTGCCACCAGCAGAGATCCGGGAGACAATCAGCCCCAGCATTTT.

The chain has TRBV30 and TRBJ2-5, with 7 positions matching TRBD1. J was trimmed by 4 bases and V by 5 bases; bases with no gene match: 7. Germline V gene data show CDR1 as GTSNPN and CDR2 as SVGIG (reference sequence). The CDR3 consists of 13 residues. The CDR3 nucleotides are TGTGCCTGGGGGAGAGGGGGCCTAGAGACCCAGTACTTC. It specifies CAWGRGGLETQYF.

The J gene is TRBJ2-7, the V gene TRBV7-9; D possibly corresponds to TRBD1 (6 bases). The germline V gene encodes CDR1 SEHNR and CDR2 FQNEAQ (reference sequence). CDR3 length: 14 amino acids. V was pared by 4 bases and J by 6 bases, with 16 bases between. CDR3 in DNA: TGTGCCAGCAGCTCCCGTTGGGGGCGAAGCGAGCAGTACTTC. Protein sequence: CASSSRWGRSEQYF.

The chain uses TRBV4-1 and TRBJ2-5; unclear D gene. The CDR3 runs 16 residues. V dropped 1 base and J dropped 0 bases, with 12 bases sitting between them. Germline loops: CDR1 MGHRA, CDR2 YSYEKL. CDR3 in DNA: TGCGCCAGCAGCCAAGGGGCAGCACCGTACCAAGAGACCCAGTACTTC. Translated, it gives CASSQGAAPYQETQYF.

The genes are TRBV6-6 and TRBJ1-3, with no clear D. The CDR3 loop spans 12 amino acids. Germline CDR1 is MNHNY and CDR2 is SVGAGI (reference sequence). Trimming pared 6 bases from V and 3 bases from J, leaving 6 bases between. The chain's CDR3 is CASSPSGNTIYF. CDR3 bases: TGTGCCAGCAGCCCTAGTGGAAACACCATATATTTT.

This clone was recorded once. V gene TRBV7-2 combines with J gene TRBJ2-7; TRBD1 matches at 8 bases. The germline V gene encodes CDR1 SGHTA and CDR2 FQGNSA. CDR3 length: 13 amino acids. V trimming: 4 bases; J trimming: 12 bases; junction bases outside the gene matches: 11. CDR3 in DNA: TGTGCCAGCAGCTCACTCAACGGACAGGGCAGGTACTTC. Its translation is CASSSLNGQGRYF.

V usage is TRBV11-2 and J usage is TRBJ1-2, with D maybe TRBD1 (6 bases). This CDR3 contains 18 residues. V lost 1 base and J lost 4, with 22 bases in between. Per germline, CDR1 SGHAT and CDR2 FQNNGV. CDR3 sequence: CASSLGVRGRGLGYGYTF. DNA of the CDR3: TGTGCCAGCAGCTTAGGTGTCAGGGGAAGAGGACTAGGCTATGGCTACACCTTC.

Concerning this clone: The identical CDR3 is also encoded by other nucleotide sequences in the sample. The CDR3 here is CASSEQGEWNQPQHF. The CDR3 bases are TGTGCCAGCAGTGAACAGGGGGAATGGAATCAGCCCCAGCATTTT. The V call is TRBV6-1, the J call TRBJ1-5; 7 bases match TRBD1. The CDR3 runs 15 residues. The V and J ends lost 2 bases and 4 bases, in that order; junction bases with no gene match: 5. Germline CDR1 MNHNS, CDR2 SASEGT.